This TCR beta chain was captured by sequencing in a study of blood T cell repertoires in COVID-19. Authors' analysis steps: How many nucleated cells were present was estimated from reference gene primer amplification. Repertoires were generated with immunoSEQ multiplex PCR, while TCRdb's copy carries only in-frame clones and drops some. V and J calls and clone size are those listed in that table; D and trimming were worked out from the DNA. The sample records hundreds of thousands of clones, about nine tenths being singletons. V gave up 5 bases and J gave up 4 bases, with 15 bases separating them. In germline, CDR1 is SGHNT, CDR2 YYREEE (reference sequence). The CDR3 consists of 14 residues.

The receptor was isolated from a woman between 40 and 55 years old who had recovered from COVID-19. The chain combines TRBV5-4 with TRBJ1-1; no firm D call. The material sequenced was PBMCs or T cells enriched from blood (not recorded which). The CDR3 sequence: CASSRRGKITEAFF. The CDR3 DNA sequence: TGTGCCAGCAGTCGACGCGGGAAGATCACTGAAGCTTTCTTT.